This T cell receptor (beta chain) was identified in a study of T cell responses to AZD1222 COVID-19 vaccine. General study findings and limits: Donors skewed white British and female; clonal diversity was possibly underestimated. It was only six AZD1222 recipients who were seropositive at baseline. Close to half of spike-specific TCRs reportedly recognize unmutated variant regions. Increases in Spike-specific TCR breadth and depth were seen after two AZD1222 doses.

The CDR3 runs 13 residues. The germline CDR1 and CDR2 sequences are MDHEN and SYDVKM. V dropped 10 bases and J dropped 2 bases, with 14 bases sitting between them. Details on this clone: Its specificity is unknown.

Assay: immunoSEQ multiplex PCR; the TCRdb copy retains only in-frame clones and omits some. The repertoire holds over 75,000 clones, with roughly nine tenths as singletons. The receptor comes from an adult in good health. This sample comprised peripheral blood, obtained on day 0 of AZD1222 vaccination. The chain recombines TRBV28 with TRBJ1-1; no definite D call. The CDR3 region is CAIAGYGNTEAFF. CDR3 in DNA: TGTGCCATAGCGGGGTATGGTAACACTGAAGCTTTCTTT.